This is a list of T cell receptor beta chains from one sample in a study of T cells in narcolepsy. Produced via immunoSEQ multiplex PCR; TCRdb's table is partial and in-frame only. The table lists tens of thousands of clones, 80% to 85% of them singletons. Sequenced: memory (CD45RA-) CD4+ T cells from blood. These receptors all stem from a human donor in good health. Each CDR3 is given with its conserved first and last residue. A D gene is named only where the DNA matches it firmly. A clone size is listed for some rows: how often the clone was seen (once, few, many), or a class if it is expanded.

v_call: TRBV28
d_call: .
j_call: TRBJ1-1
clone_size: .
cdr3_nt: TGTGCCAGCAGAGGGCGTCCTGAAGCTTTCTTT
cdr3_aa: CASRGRPEAFF

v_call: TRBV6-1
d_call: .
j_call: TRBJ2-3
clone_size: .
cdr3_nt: TGTGCCAGCAGTGGACAGGAGCGGGATACGCAGTATTTT
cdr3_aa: CASSGQERDTQYF

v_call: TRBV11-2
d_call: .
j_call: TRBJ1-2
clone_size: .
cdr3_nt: TGTGCCAGCAGCTTAGATTACTATGGCTACACCTTC
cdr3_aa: CASSLDYYGYTF

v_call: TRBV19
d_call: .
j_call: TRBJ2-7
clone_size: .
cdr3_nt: TGTGCCAGTAGCGATCGGGGTTACGAGCAGTACTTC
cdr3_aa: CASSDRGYEQYF

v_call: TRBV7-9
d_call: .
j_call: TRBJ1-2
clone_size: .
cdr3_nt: TGTGCCAGCAGCTTAGGTCAGGATAACTATGGCTACACCTTC
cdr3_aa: CASSLGQDNYGYTF

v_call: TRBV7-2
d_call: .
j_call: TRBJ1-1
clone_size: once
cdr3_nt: TGTGCCAGCAGGGCAGCTGGGGATAAGGCTTTCTTT
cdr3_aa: CASRAAGDKAFF

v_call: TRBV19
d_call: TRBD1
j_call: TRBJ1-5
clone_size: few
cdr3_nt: TGTGCCAGTAGGAGGACGACAGGGACGTCTCAGCCCCAGCATTTT
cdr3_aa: CASRRTTGTSQPQHF

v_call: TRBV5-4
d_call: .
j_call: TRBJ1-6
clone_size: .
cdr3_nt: TGTGCCAGCAGCTCCCTTACTAACTCCTATAATTCACCCCTCCACTTT
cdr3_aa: CASSSLTNSYNSPLHF

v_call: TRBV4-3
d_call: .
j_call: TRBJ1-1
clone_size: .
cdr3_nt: TGCGCCAGCAGCCAAGACGGGGGGATGAGGGTGGCTTTCTTT
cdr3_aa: CASSQDGGMRVAFF

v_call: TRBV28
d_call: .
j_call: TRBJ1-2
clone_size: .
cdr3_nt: TGTGCCAGCAGTCATCTGGACAGCCCTATTAGTGGCTACACCTTC
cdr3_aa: CASSHLDSPISGYTF

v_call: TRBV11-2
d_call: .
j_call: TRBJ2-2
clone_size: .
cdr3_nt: TGTGCCAGCAGCTTCGTCCACCTCAACCTTGCCACCGGGGAGCTGTTTTTT
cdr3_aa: CASSFVHLNLATGELFF

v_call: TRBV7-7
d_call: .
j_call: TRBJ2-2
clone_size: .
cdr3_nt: TGTGCCAGCAGCATGGGACTCGCTAACACCGGGGAGCTGTTTTTT
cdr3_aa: CASSMGLANTGELFF

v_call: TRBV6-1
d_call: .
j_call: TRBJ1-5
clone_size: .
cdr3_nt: TGTGCCGGCAACGGGCAGGGAGTCGATCAGCCCCAGCATTTT
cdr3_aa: CAGNGQGVDQPQHF

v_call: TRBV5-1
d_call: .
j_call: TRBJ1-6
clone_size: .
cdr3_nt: TGCGCCAGCAGCTCCCTTAATTCACCCCTCCACTTT
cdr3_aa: CASSSLNSPLHF

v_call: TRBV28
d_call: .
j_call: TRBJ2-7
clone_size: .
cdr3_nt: TGTGCCAGCACCGCTTTTACCTACGAGCAGTACTTC
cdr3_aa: CASTAFTYEQYF

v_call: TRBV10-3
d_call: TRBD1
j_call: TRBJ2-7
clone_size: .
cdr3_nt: TGTGCCATCAACTCAGGGGGCCACGAGCAGTACTTC
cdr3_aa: CAINSGGHEQYF

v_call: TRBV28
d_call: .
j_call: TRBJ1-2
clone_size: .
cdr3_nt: TGTGCCAGCAGTGCCAGGACCAGGGTTAACTATGGCCACACCTTC
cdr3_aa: CASSARTRVNYGHTF

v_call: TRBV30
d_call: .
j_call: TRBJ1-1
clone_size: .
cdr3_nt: TGTGCCTGGAGCGATGGACGGAAGAACACTGAAGCTTTCTTT
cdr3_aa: CAWSDGRKNTEAFF

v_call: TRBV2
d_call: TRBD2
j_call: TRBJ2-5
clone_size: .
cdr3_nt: TGTGCCAGCAGTGTTTCGCGGGGGGAACAAGAGACCCAGTACTTC
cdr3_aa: CASSVSRGEQETQYF

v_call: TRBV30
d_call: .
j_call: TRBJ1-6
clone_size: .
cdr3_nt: TGTGCCTGGACAGACCGAAATAATTCACCCCTCCACTTT
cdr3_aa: CAWTDRNNSPLHF

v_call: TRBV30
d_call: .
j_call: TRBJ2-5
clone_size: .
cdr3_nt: TGTGCCTGGAGTGTAGGAAACTTGGGGATTGGGGAGACCCAGTACTTC
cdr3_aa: CAWSVGNLGIGETQYF

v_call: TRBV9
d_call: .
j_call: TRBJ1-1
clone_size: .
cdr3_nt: TGTGCCAGCAGCGTAGCTCCAGGGGACACTGAAGCTTTCTTT
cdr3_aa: CASSVAPGDTEAFF

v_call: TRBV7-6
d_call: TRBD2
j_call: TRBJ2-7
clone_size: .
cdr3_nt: TGTGCCAGCAGCTTAGGAATAGCGGGAGGCGAGCAGTACTTC
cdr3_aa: CASSLGIAGGEQYF

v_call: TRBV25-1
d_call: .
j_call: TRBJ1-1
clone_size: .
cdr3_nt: TGTGCCAGCAGTAGAGGGTGGGGGGCTCCGGCCCAAGCTTTCTTT
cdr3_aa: CASSRGWGAPAQAFF

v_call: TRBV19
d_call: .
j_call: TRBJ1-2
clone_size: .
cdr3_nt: TGTGCCAGTAGTTCAATTGTGGCAAATCGAAAGACCTATGGCTACACCTTC
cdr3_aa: CASSSIVANRKTYGYTF

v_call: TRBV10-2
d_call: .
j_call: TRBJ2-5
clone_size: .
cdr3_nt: TGCGCCAGTAGCAGCGTGCCCCGGGAGACCCAAGAGACCCAGTACTTC
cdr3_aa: CASSSVPRETQETQYF

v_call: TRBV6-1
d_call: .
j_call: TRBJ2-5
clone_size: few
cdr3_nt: TGTGCCAGCAGTATCGAGATATTATCAGAGACCCAGTACTTC
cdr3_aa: CASSIEILSETQYF

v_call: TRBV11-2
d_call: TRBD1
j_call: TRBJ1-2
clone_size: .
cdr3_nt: TGTGCCAGCAGCTTAGATAAGTGGACAGGGAGCTATGGCTACACCTTC
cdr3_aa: CASSLDKWTGSYGYTF

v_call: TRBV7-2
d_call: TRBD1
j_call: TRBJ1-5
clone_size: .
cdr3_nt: TGTGCCAGCAGCTTAGGCACAGGGGGGTCTCAGCCCCAGCATTTT
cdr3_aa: CASSLGTGGSQPQHF

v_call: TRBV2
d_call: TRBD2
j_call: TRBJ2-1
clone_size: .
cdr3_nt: TGTGCCAGCAGTAAGCTGGGACTAGCGGGGGTCGATGAGCAGTTCTTC
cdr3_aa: CASSKLGLAGVDEQFF

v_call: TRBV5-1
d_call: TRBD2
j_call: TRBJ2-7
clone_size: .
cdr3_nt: TGCGCCAGCAGCTTAAACTCCGGGACTACGGGGGAGCAGTACTTC
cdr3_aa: CASSLNSGTTGEQYF

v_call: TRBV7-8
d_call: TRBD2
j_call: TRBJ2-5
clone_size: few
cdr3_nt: TGTGCCAGCAGCTTTTTAGCGGGGGGGCCGGGAGAGACCCAGTACTTC
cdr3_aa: CASSFLAGGPGETQYF

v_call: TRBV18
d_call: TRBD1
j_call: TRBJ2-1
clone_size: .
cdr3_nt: TGTGCCAGCTCATTGGACAGGGCCGTTTTCTACAATGAGCAGTTCTTC
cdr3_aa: CASSLDRAVFYNEQFF

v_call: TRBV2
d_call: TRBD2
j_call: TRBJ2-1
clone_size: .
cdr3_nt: TGTGCCAGCTCGGGGGGACTAGCGGGTAATGAGCAGTTCTTC
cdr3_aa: CASSGGLAGNEQFF

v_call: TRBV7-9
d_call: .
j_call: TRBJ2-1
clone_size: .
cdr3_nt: TGTGCCAGCAGCCCTCTCGGGGCGGGTGCCTACAATGAGCAGTTCTTC
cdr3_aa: CASSPLGAGAYNEQFF